What follows are 6 T cell receptor beta chains derived from one specimen sequenced in a study of blood T cell repertoires in COVID-19. Sequencing used immunoSEQ multiplex PCR; TCRdb keeps in-frame clones, though not all of them. This sample has 200,000 to 300,000 clones, with approximately 80% found just once. The sample consisted of peripheral blood. These receptors originate from a man in his 60s with acute or convalescent COVID-19.

In regard to this clone: Other DNA sequences of this sample code for an identical CDR3. The chain recombines TRBV7-8 with TRBJ2-7; 7 nucleotides match TRBD1. The V and J ends lost 1 base and 1 base, in that order; junction bases with no gene match: 4. Germline CDR1 is SGHVS and CDR2 is FQNEAQ. The CDR3 contains 15 residues. The CDR3 loop is CASSLGQGPSYEQYF. CDR3 sequence (DNA): TGTGCCAGCAGCTTAGGACAGGGACCGTCCTACGAGCAGTACTTC.

The V gene is TRBV30, the J gene TRBJ2-7; the D is unclear. Trimming left V 0 bases short and J 2 bases short, with 11 bases between. Germline CDR1 and CDR2: GTSNPN and SVGIG (reference sequence). This CDR3 is built from 14 residues. This chain's CDR3 is CAWSVGTFPYEQYF. As DNA, the CDR3 is TGTGCCTGGAGTGTGGGCACATTCCCCTACGAGCAGTACTTC. Drawing the rest from reference TRBV30 and TRBJ2-7, the complete variable domain is SQTIHQWPATLVQPVGSPLSLECTVEGTSNPNLYWYRQAAGRGLQLLFYSVGIGQISSEVPQNLSASRPQDRQFILSSKKLLLSDSGFYLCAWSVGTFPYEQYFGPGTRLTVT.

V usage is TRBV5-1 and J usage is TRBJ1-6; D ambiguous. V lost 4 bases and J 6 bases, leaving 11 bases between the germline ends. The germline gives CDR1 SGHRS, CDR2 YFSETQ. This CDR3 comprises 14 residues. This CDR3 is CASSRGDGNSPLHF. CDR3 nucleotides: TGCGCCAGCAGCCGGGGAGATGGTAATTCACCCCTCCACTTT.

The V and J genes are TRBV19 and TRBJ2-5; 11 bases map to TRBD2. CDR1 and CDR2 from the germline V gene are LNHDA and SQIVND (reference sequence). The CDR3 extends over 15 amino acids. V lost 5 bases and J lost 1; bases outside the gene matches: 3. As DNA, the CDR3 is TGTGCCAGTAGTGGGACTAGCGGCGTCCAAGAGACCCAGTACTTC. Translated: CASSGTSGVQETQYF.

This clone occurred once. This rearrangement joins TRBV2 to TRBJ1-1, with 7 bases that match TRBD1. The germline CDR1 and CDR2 sequences are SNHLY and FYNNEI. The CDR3 loop spans 15 amino acids. Losses at the gene ends were 4 bases for V and 0 bases for J; bases not matched to a gene: 5. In DNA, the CDR3 is TGTGCCAGCAGTGCACTACAGGGGATGAACACTGAAGCTTTCTTT. Translation gives CASSALQGMNTEAFF. Complete variable domain (other parts from reference TRBV2 and TRBJ1-1): EPEVTQTPSHQVTQMGQEVILRCVPISNHLYFYWYRQILGQKVEFLVSFYNNEISEKSEIFDDQFSVERPDGSNFTLKIRSTKLEDSAMYFCASSALQGMNTEAFFGQGTRLTVV.

In this sample, this clone turned up a few times. V and J are TRBV5-8 and TRBJ2-5; TRBD2 matches at 8 bases. This CDR3 contains 14 residues. The germline CDR1 and CDR2 sequences are SGHTS and YDEGEE. J gave up 7 bases and V 0 bases, and 5 bases lay outside the gene matches. CDR3: CASSLAVSGGTQYF. CDR3 coding DNA: TGTGCCAGCAGCTTGGCCGTCAGCGGGGGGACCCAGTACTTC. The full variable domain, its missing parts supplied by reference TRBV5-8 and TRBJ2-5, is EAGVTQSPTHLIKTRGQQATLRCSPISGHTSVYWYQQALGLGLQFLLWYDEGEERNRGNFPPRFSGRQFPNYSSELNVNALELEDSALYLCASSLAVSGGTQYFGPGTRLLVL.